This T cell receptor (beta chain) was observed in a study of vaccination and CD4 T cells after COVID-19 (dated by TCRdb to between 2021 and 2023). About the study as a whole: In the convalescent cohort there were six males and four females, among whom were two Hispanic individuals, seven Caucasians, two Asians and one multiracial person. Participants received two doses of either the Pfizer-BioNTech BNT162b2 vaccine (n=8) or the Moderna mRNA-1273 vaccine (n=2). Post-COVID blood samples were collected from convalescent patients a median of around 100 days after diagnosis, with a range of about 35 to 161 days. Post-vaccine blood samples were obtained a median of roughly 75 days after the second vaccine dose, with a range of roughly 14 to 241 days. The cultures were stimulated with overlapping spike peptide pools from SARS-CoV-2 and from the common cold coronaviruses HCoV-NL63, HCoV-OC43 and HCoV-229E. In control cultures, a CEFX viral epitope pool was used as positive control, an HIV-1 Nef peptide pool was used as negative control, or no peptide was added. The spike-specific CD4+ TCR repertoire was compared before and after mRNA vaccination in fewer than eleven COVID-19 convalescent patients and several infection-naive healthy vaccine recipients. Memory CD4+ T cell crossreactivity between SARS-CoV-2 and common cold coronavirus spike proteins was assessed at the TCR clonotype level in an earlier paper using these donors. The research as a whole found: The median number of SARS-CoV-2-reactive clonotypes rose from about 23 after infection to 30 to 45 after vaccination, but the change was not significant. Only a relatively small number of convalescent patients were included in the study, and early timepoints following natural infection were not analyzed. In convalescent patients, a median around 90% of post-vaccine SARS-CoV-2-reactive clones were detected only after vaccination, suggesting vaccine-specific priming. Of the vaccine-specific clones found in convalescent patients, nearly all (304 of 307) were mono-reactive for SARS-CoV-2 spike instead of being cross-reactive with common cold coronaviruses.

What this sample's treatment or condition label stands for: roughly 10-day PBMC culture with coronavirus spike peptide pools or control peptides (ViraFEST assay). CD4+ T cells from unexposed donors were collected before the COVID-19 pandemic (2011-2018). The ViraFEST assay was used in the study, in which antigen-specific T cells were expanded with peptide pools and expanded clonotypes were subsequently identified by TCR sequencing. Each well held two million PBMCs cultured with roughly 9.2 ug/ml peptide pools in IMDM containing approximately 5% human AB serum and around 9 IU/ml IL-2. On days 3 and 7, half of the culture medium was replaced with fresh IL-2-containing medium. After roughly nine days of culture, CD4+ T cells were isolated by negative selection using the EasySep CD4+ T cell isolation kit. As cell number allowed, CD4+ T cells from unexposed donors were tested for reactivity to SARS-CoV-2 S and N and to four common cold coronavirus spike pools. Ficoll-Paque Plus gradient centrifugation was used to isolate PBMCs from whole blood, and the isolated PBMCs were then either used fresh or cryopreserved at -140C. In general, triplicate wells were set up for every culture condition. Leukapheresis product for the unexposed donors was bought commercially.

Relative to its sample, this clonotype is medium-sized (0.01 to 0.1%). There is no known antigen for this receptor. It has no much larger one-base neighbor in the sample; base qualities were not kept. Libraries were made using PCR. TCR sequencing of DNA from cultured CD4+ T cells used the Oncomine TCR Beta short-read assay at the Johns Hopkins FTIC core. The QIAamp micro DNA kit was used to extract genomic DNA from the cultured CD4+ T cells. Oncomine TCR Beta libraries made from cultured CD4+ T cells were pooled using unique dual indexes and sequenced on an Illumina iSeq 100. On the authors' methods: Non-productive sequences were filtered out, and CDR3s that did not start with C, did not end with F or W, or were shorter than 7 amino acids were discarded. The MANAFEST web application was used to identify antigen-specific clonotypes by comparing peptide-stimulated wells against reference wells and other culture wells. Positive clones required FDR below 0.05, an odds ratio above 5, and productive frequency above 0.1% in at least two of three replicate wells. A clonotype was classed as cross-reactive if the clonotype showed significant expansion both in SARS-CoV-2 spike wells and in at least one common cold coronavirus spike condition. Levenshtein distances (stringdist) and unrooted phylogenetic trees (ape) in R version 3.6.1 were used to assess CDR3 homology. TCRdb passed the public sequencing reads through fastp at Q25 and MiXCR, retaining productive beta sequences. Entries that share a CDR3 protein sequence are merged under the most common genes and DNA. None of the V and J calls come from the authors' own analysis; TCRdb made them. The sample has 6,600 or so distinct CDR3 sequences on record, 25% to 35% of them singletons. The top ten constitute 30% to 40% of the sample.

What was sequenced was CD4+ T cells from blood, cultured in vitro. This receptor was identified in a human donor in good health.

The DNA is TGCAGTGCTAGAGGAGATGATTTTCAGCCCCAGCATTTT. The translation is CSARGDDFQPQHF. The chain is made from TRBV20-1 and TRBJ1-5, with the D gene not confidently named. The trim is 1 base for V and 6 bases for J, with a gap of 10 bases between the germline ends. Via the germline V gene (reference sequence), CDR1 is DFQATT and CDR2 SNEGSKA. From its cysteine to its phenylalanine, the CDR3 spans 13 amino acids. Only the CDR3 DNA is retained, 39 bases long and in frame from the first base.